The 30 T cell receptor beta chains given below trace back to one sample, sequenced in a study of Ad26.COV2.S vaccination and SARS-CoV-2 variants. The table came from immunoSEQ multiplex PCR; TCRdb's copy has only in-frame clones and leaves some out. This table has roughly 450,000 clones, approximately 90% appearing once. Stated treatment: 19 received Ad26.COV2.S at low or high dose, single or two shots; about five received placebo; per-sample allocation not given. Collection of samples fell on day 63 after the first vaccine or placebo injection. Sequencing was performed on peripheral blood, taken in a trial of Ad26.COV2.S vaccine versus placebo. The receptors were sampled from a person between 18 and 60 years old who received the Ad26.COV2.S COVID-19 vaccine or a placebo.

As to this clone: This sample also contains other DNA sequences that code for the same CDR3. This sequence joins TRBV19 and TRBJ1-2; a possible D gene is TRBD1 (5 bases). Between the trimmed V and J ends, which lost 5 bases and 4 bases, there was a span of 8 bases. Germline V lookup: CDR1 LNHDA, CDR2 SQIVND (reference sequence). The CDR3 consists of 12 residues. The CDR3 loop reads CASSPDTYGYTF. The CDR3 DNA reads TGTGCCAGTAGTCCGGACACCTATGGCTACACCTTC.

The chain joins TRBV5-6 to TRBJ2-7; the D gene is possibly TRBD1 (6 bases). Germline CDR1 is SGHDT and CDR2 is YYEEEE. The CDR3 is 15 amino acids. Trimming cost V 1 base and J 0 bases, with 11 bases left between them. CDR3 coding DNA: TGTGCCAGCAGCTTGTACAGGACAGTCTCCTACGAGCAGTACTTC. This gives the protein CASSLYRTVSYEQYF.

The genes are TRBV24-1 and TRBJ2-2; D is perhaps TRBD1 (6 bases). Looked up from germline, CDR1 is KGHDR and CDR2 is SFDVKD. V lost 4 bases to trimming and J lost 1 base, with 9 bases between them. The CDR3 covers 15 residues. Here the CDR3 DNA reads TGTGCCACCAGTGACAACAGGGAGAACACCGGGGAGCTGTTTTTT. This translates into CATSDNRENTGELFF.

This clone was seen a single time. The rearrangement uses TRBV11-2 and TRBJ2-7; D is undetermined. V dropped 3 bases and J dropped 7 bases, with 7 bases sitting between them. Germline V gives CDR1 SGHAT, CDR2 FQNNGV. The CDR3 extends over 11 amino acids. The CDR3 sequence: CASSLGMEQYF. The CDR3 DNA is TGTGCCAGCAGCTTGGGGATGGAGCAGTACTTC.

This CDR3 is CASSTLGTDTQYF. CDR3 nucleotide sequence: TGTGCCAGCAGCACTCTAGGAACAGATACGCAGTATTTT. The chain carries TRBV9 and TRBJ2-3; unclear D gene. V lost 4 bases and J 3 bases, leaving 9 bases between the germline ends. Germline lookup yields CDR1 SGDLS and CDR2 YYNGEE. The CDR3 totals 13 residues.

This chain joins TRBV6-6 and TRBJ2-4; 9 bases fit TRBD2. Germline CDR1 is MNHNY and CDR2 is SVGAGI (reference sequence). After removal of 2 bases from V and 8 bases from J, the junction contained 4 bases not matched to a gene. The length of the CDR3 is 14 residues. The CDR3 is CASSYRGGGDIQYF. The DNA for the CDR3 is TGTGCCAGCAGTTACCGTGGCGGGGGGGACATTCAGTACTTC.

This chain links TRBV3-1 (or the pseudogene TRBV3-2) with TRBJ2-5; D gene ambiguous. V dropped 2 bases and J dropped 7 bases, with 5 bases sitting between them. CDR1 and CDR2 from the germline V gene are LGHDT and YNNKEL (reference sequence). The CDR3 has 11 residues. The CDR3 loop reads CASSQLRTQYF. DNA of the CDR3: TGTGCCAGCAGCCAATTACGGACCCAGTACTTC.

A few counts support this clone. The V and J genes are TRBV7-2 and TRBJ2-1; D ambiguous. The CDR3 consists of 12 residues. V was trimmed by 5 bases and J by 8 bases, leaving 10 bases between them. The germline CDR1 and CDR2 sequences are SGHTA and FQGNSA. This CDR3 reads CASSAGFDEQFF. The CDR3 coding sequence is TGTGCCAGCAGCGCTGGGTTCGATGAGCAGTTCTTC. The full variable domain, completed using reference TRBV7-2 and TRBJ2-1, is GAGVSQSPSNKVTEKGKDVELRCDPISGHTALYWYRQSLGQGLEFLIYFQGNSAPDKSGLPSDRFSAERTGGSVSTLTIQRTQQEDSAVYLCASSAGFDEQFFGPGTRLTVL.

In its sample, this clone was seen once. V gene TRBV4-1 combines with J gene TRBJ2-5; D is ambiguous. This CDR3 has 16 residues. Trimming removed 0 bases at V and 5 bases at J, with 16 bases between. Germline-derived CDR1 and CDR2 are MGHRA and YSYEKL. The CDR3 reads CASSQEAQVFRETQYF. The CDR3 DNA reads as TGCGCCAGCAGCCAAGAAGCGCAGGTATTCCGGGAGACCCAGTACTTC.

The V call is TRBV2, the J call TRBJ2-7; the D gene is possibly TRBD2 (5 bases). The germline V and J ends were trimmed by 6 bases and 3 bases, with 15 bases remaining between them. The CDR3 is 14 amino acids. Germline CDR1 reads SNHLY; CDR2 reads FYNNEI. CDR3 nucleotide sequence: TGTGCCAGCAGCGAGAGACTACAGAGCTACGAGCAGTACTTC. Translation gives CASSERLQSYEQYF.

The chain combines TRBV4-2 with TRBJ2-7, with 7 bases lining up with TRBD1. The CDR3 spans 15 residues. After removal of 0 bases from V and 1 base from J, the junction contained 3 bases not matched to a gene. The germline V gene encodes CDR1 LGHNA and CDR2 YNFKEQ. CDR3 region: CASSQDQGDSYEQYF. DNA for the CDR3: TGTGCCAGCAGCCAAGATCAGGGGGATTCCTACGAGCAGTACTTC.

The chain couples TRBV9 to TRBJ2-2, with 14 positions matching TRBD2. The ends lost 1 base at V and 6 bases at J; junction bases unmatched: 2. CDR1 is SGDLS and CDR2 is YYNGEE in the germline V gene. CDR3 length: 16 residues. CDR3 nucleotides: TGTGCCAGCAGCGTAAGACTAGCGGGAGGGGCCGGGGAGCTGTTTTTT. It is translated as CASSVRLAGGAGELFF.

The chain carries TRBV7-2 and TRBJ1-3; no clear D gene. CDR3 size: 17 residues. V was shortened by 5 bases and J by 0 bases, with 17 bases between the two germline ends. CDR1 is SGHTA and CDR2 is FQGNSA in the germline V gene. This CDR3 reads CASSPAGLLSSGNTIYF. The CDR3, as DNA: TGTGCCAGCAGCCCTGCAGGCCTCTTGAGCTCTGGAAACACCATATATTTT. The full variable domain, rest sourced from reference TRBV7-2 and TRBJ1-3, is GAGVSQSPSNKVTEKGKDVELRCDPISGHTALYWYRQSLGQGLEFLIYFQGNSAPDKSGLPSDRFSAERTGGSVSTLTIQRTQQEDSAVYLCASSPAGLLSSGNTIYFGEGSWLTVV.

The rearrangement links TRBV6-5 to TRBJ2-7; D gene ambiguous. Germline V gives CDR1 MNHEY, CDR2 SVGAGI. CDR3 length: 16 residues. V was cut by 0 bases and J by 0 bases, with 12 bases left in between. Here the CDR3 reads CASSYSWAEYSYEQYF. CDR3 DNA sequence: TGTGCCAGCAGTTACTCTTGGGCCGAGTACTCCTACGAGCAGTACTTC.

This clone has only one observation. The CDR3, as DNA: TGTGCCAGCAGGTACGGGACAGGCCTTATGGAGCAGTACTTC. Encoded protein: CASRYGTGLMEQYF. The chain is built from TRBV5-6 and TRBJ2-7; TRBD1 matches at 8 bases. Germline loops: CDR1 SGHDT, CDR2 YYEEEE. The CDR3 covers 14 residues. With V trimmed by 5 bases and J by 7 bases, 11 bases remained unmatched.

The gene calls are TRBV10-2 and TRBJ2-3; TRBD2 matches 15 bases. V shed 4 bases, J shed 3 bases, and the junction held 2 bases outside the gene matches. Germline values: CDR1 WSHSY, CDR2 SAAADI. The CDR3 consists of 16 residues. The CDR3 reads CASSGGTSGRTDTQYF. CDR3 bases: TGCGCCAGCAGTGGCGGGACTAGCGGGAGGACAGATACGCAGTATTTT.

The chain is built from TRBV2 and TRBJ1-3; D might be TRBD1 (5 bases). CDR3 length: 16 amino acids. Germline CDR1 and CDR2: SNHLY and FYNNEI. V lost 5 bases, J lost 0 bases, and 14 bases lay in between. CDR3 residues: CASSRDSLLSGNTIYF. DNA for the CDR3: TGTGCCAGCAGTCGAGACAGTCTCCTCTCTGGAAACACCATATATTTT.

The chain uses TRBV27 and TRBJ1-1; D is ambiguous. Germline V gives CDR1 MNHEY, CDR2 SMNVEV (reference sequence). This CDR3 is built from 14 residues. Trimming shortened V by 0 bases and J by 3 bases, and 8 bases separated the two germline ends. The CDR3 sequence: CASSLSGRYTEAFF. The CDR3 region has the DNA TGTGCCAGCAGTTTATCAGGACGGTACACTGAAGCTTTCTTT.

The chain uses TRBV6-6 and TRBJ2-3, with D perhaps given as TRBD1 or TRBD2 (5 bases each). Trimming pared 8 bases from V and 4 bases from J, leaving 10 bases between. The CDR3 has 12 residues. CDR1 is MNHNY and CDR2 is SVGAGI in the germline V gene (reference sequence). The CDR3 loop reads CASRDGPDTQYF. The DNA of the CDR3 is TGTGCCAGCCGGGACGGACCAGATACGCAGTATTTT.

The V gene is TRBV5-1, the J gene TRBJ2-5, with 8 bases that match TRBD1. The CDR3 spans 15 residues. From germline, CDR1 is SGHRS and CDR2 YFSETQ. Trimming removed 0 bases from V and 7 bases from J; junction bases left unmatched: 8. For the CDR3, the DNA is TGCGCCAGCAGCTTGGGGGGACAGGCGTTTGGGACCCAGTACTTC. It encodes CASSLGGQAFGTQYF.

This rearrangement joins TRBV5-5 to TRBJ1-6; 8 bases fit TRBD1. The CDR3 runs to 16 residues. The V segment lost 2 bases and the J segment 9 bases; nucleotides outside the gene matches: 10. CDR1 and CDR2 (germline): SGHKS, YYEKEE (reference sequence). CDR3 loop: CASSFAAGQGSSPLHF. DNA for the CDR3: TGTGCCAGCAGCTTTGCTGCCGGACAGGGAAGTTCACCCCTCCACTTT.

The CDR3 loop is CASSARLGVDTGELFF. Written as DNA, the CDR3 is TGTGCCAGCAGCGCCCGATTAGGGGTTGACACCGGGGAGCTGTTTTTT. V usage is TRBV7-2 and J usage is TRBJ2-2; D perhaps matches TRBD1 (5 bases). V was cut by 5 bases and J by 3 bases, with 16 bases left in between. Germline V CDR1 and CDR2: SGHTA, FQGNSA. The CDR3 is 16 amino acids.

This chain joins TRBV7-2 and TRBJ2-2, with 12 bases matching TRBD2. CDR3 length equals 16 residues. J lost 1 base, V lost 6 bases, and 3 bases had no gene match. Looked up from germline, CDR1 is SGHTA and CDR2 is FQGNSA. CDR3 sequence: CASSPSGRGNTGELFF. CDR3 bases: TGTGCCAGCAGTCCTAGCGGGAGGGGGAACACCGGGGAGCTGTTTTTT.

J is TRBJ2-1 and V is TRBV6-5, with D possibly called TRBD1 or TRBD2 (5 bases each). The germline V and J ends were trimmed by 5 bases and 8 bases, with 16 bases remaining between them. In germline, CDR1 is MNHEY, CDR2 SVGAGI. CDR3 length: 14 amino acids. In DNA, the CDR3 is TGTGCCAGCAGTCCCCGGGACCGGCGGGATGAGCAGTTCTTC. This encodes CASSPRDRRDEQFF.

In DNA, the CDR3 is TGTGCCAGCAGCCCGCAGGGGGCTAATGAAAAACTGTTTTTT. Protein: CASSPQGANEKLFF. J is TRBJ1-4 and V is TRBV6-2 or TRBV6-3; 7 bases line up with TRBD1. This CDR3 comprises 14 residues. Germline trimming cut 6 bases from V and 3 bases from J; bases unmatched to any gene: 4. Germline assignment: CDR1 MNHEY and CDR2 SVGEGT.

The chain uses TRBV7-2 and TRBJ1-2; 9 bases are shared with TRBD1. The CDR3 length is 18 residues. The junction had 20 bases not matched to a gene; V was cut back by 5 bases and J by 7 bases. Germline V gene sequence: CDR1 SGHTA, CDR2 FQGNSA. This CDR3 is CASSDRDREVGIDAGYTF. The CDR3 DNA reads as TGTGCCAGCAGCGACCGGGACAGGGAAGTGGGGATCGATGCTGGCTACACCTTC.

The rearrangement uses TRBV27 and TRBJ2-7; TRBD2 is a possible D gene (5 bases). The germline V gene encodes CDR1 MNHEY and CDR2 SMNVEV (reference sequence). This CDR3 has 13 residues. Deletions cut 3 bases from V and 5 bases from J, with 11 bases between. The CDR3 region is CASSFYGENEQYF. CDR3 DNA: TGTGCCAGCAGTTTTTATGGGGAGAACGAGCAGTACTTC.

The rearrangement links TRBV9 to TRBJ1-1; TRBD1 might be the D (6 bases). Looked up from germline, CDR1 is SGDLS and CDR2 is YYNGEE. The CDR3 is made up of 13 amino acids. V lost 3 bases and J 5 bases, leaving 11 bases between the germline ends. The CDR3 is CASSGTAGTEAFF. DNA of the CDR3: TGTGCCAGCAGCGGGACAGCGGGGACTGAAGCTTTCTTT.

The J gene is TRBJ2-2, the V gene TRBV9, with 8 nucleotides matching TRBD2. CDR3 length: 15 residues. CDR1 and CDR2 from the germline V gene are SGDLS and YYNGEE. The trim removed 6 bases at V and 6 bases at J, leaving 10 bases unmatched. CDR3 sequence reads: CASNPGGGTAGELFF. For the CDR3, the DNA is TGTGCCAGCAATCCGGGAGGGGGGACGGCCGGGGAGCTGTTTTTT.

The genes are TRBV7-9 and TRBJ2-7, with 10 bases fitting TRBD2. Germline CDR1 SEHNR, CDR2 FQNEAQ (reference sequence). V shed 5 bases, J shed 0 bases, and the junction held 7 bases outside the gene matches. The CDR3 contains 16 residues. CDR3 amino acids: CASSRGLAASSYEQYF. CDR3 DNA: TGTGCCAGCAGCAGAGGACTAGCGGCTAGCTCCTACGAGCAGTACTTC.